The sequence of this T cell receptor (beta chain) was determined in a study of blood T cell repertoires in COVID-19. The CDR3 runs to 11 residues. Trimming removed 5 bases at V and 7 bases at J, with 8 bases between. The germline gives CDR1 MDHEN, CDR2 SYDVKM. Profiled with immunoSEQ multiplex PCR; TCRdb holds only in-frame clones, not every one. The sample has 95,000 to 150,000 clones, about 85% seen once. The sequence came from a man older than 75 with acute or convalescent COVID-19. This chain uses TRBV28 with TRBJ1-1; D call uncertain. Sequencing input: peripheral blood. The CDR3 sequence is CASSNRFEAFF. The DNA for the CDR3 is TGTGCCAGCAGTAACAGATTTGAAGCTTTCTTT.